This T cell receptor (beta chain) stems from a study of regulatory T cells in long-lasting Graves disease. Study results and caveats: Persistent Graves' cases showed lower TCR diversity than newly diagnosed cases. Results may be inaccurate due to the small sample size.

This clonotype was seen a handful of times. The antigen remains unidentified. Construction of the TCR beta libraries employed iRepertoire HTBI primers in conjunction with Arm-PCR of CDR3 regions. TCRdb used MiXCR to reprocess the multiplex PCR reads, holding one entry per CDR3 protein. The sample has some 450,000 distinct CDR3 sequences, around a quarter seen once. The CDR3 has 14 amino acids. Germline lookup yields CDR1 SGHNT and CDR2 YYREEE (reference sequence). V lost 2 bases, J lost 5 bases, and 13 bases lay in between. Time point denoted: persistent/refractory GD, antithyroid drugs over 5 years with positive TRAb. Extracted PBMC RNA gave rise to the TCR library.

The chain joins TRBV5-4 to TRBJ1-2; D gene unclear. This TCR was recovered from a female donor with Graves disease. This specimen consisted of peripheral blood mononuclear cells (PBMCs), obtained when the disease was refractory, from a patient treated with antithyroid drugs. Written as DNA, the CDR3 is TGTGCCAGCAGCTTAAAGGGAAACACTTATGGCTACACCTTC. Its translation: CASSLKGNTYGYTF. Variable domain in full (rest from reference TRBV5-4 and TRBJ1-2): ETGVTQSPTHLIKTRGQQVTLRCSSQSGHNTVSWYQQALGQGPQFIFQYYREEENGRGNFPPRFSGLQFPNYSSELNVNALELDDSALYLCASSLKGNTYGYTFGSGTRLTVV.